One sample yielded the 27 T cell receptor beta chains listed below, sequenced in a study of blood T cell repertoires in COVID-19 (dated by TCRdb to the early 2020s). The method was the immunoSEQ multiplex PCR assay. TCRdb took over this immuneACCESS table, retaining in-frame rearrangements with V and J assigned. Such tables are incomplete; in checked studies, under half of the missing clones stem from an unresolved V gene, and the remainder is unexplained. The table for this sample lists some 180,000 clones; about 80% of them were counted only once. The top ten clonotypes cover 15% to 20% of the sample. The sequenced material came from PBMCs or T cells enriched from blood (not recorded which). These receptor sequences come from a woman aged 70-85 years in a cohort exposed to, infected with or recovered from COVID-19 (not recorded which).

This chain joins TRBV27 and TRBJ2-3; D unresolved. CDR3 length equals 13 residues. CDR1 MNHEY and CDR2 SMNVEV come from the germline V gene (reference sequence). V was pared by 6 bases and J by 2 bases, with 9 bases between. As DNA, the CDR3 is TGTGCCAGCAGCCTGACAACCACAGATACGCAGTATTTT. This codes for CASSLTTTDTQYF.

This chain uses TRBV20-1 with TRBJ2-7; D remains ambiguous. Trimming shortened V by 5 bases and J by 3 bases, and 8 bases separated the two germline ends. Germline V gene data show CDR1 as DFQATT and CDR2 as SNEGSKA (reference sequence). CDR3 length equals 11 residues. CDR3 sequence reads: CSAASRYEQYF. As DNA, the CDR3 is TGCAGTGCTGCTTCGCGCTACGAGCAGTACTTC.

This chain links TRBV6-6 with TRBJ2-1, with 9 bases aligning to TRBD1. The V segment lost 5 bases and the J segment 6 bases; nucleotides outside the gene matches: 8. The CDR3 runs to 15 residues. Germline V gene data show CDR1 as MNHNY and CDR2 as SVGAGI (reference sequence). The CDR3 region has the DNA TGTGCCAGCAGTGGGGACAGGGTTCGGGCCAATGAGCAGTTCTTC. It codes for CASSGDRVRANEQFF.

The chain carries TRBV28 and TRBJ2-3; TRBD2 agrees at 9 bases. CDR1 and CDR2 from the germline V gene are MDHEN and SYDVKM. V gave up 5 bases and J gave up 6 bases; unmatched junction bases: 15. The CDR3 is made up of 17 amino acids. The CDR3 loop is CASSRERGLARKDTQYF. DNA for the CDR3: TGTGCCAGCAGTCGGGAAAGGGGACTAGCCCGAAAGGATACGCAGTATTTT. Variable domain in full (rest from reference TRBV28 and TRBJ2-3): DVKVTQSSRYLVKRTGEKVFLECVQDMDHENMFWYRQDPGLGLRLIYFSYDVKMKEKGDIPEGYSVSREKKERFSLILESASTNQTSMYLCASSRERGLARKDTQYFGPGTRLTVL.

This clone was counted a single time. The rearrangement links TRBV2 to TRBJ2-3, with a tentative D call TRBD1 (6 bases). The CDR3 extends over 16 amino acids. The V end was cut by 5 bases, the J end by 2 bases, with 17 bases between. Germline-derived CDR1 and CDR2 are SNHLY and FYNNEI. The CDR3 here is CASSPDSRVDTDTQYF. DNA of the CDR3: TGTGCCAGCAGTCCGGACAGTCGAGTCGACACAGATACGCAGTATTTT. The complete variable domain, with remaining parts taken from reference TRBV2 and TRBJ2-3, reads EPEVTQTPSHQVTQMGQEVILRCVPISNHLYFYWYRQILGQKVEFLVSFYNNEISEKSEIFDDQFSVERPDGSNFTLKIRSTKLEDSAMYFCASSPDSRVDTDTQYFGPGTRLTVL.

This clone occurred a few times. The CDR3, as DNA: TGTGCCAGCAGCCAAGAGAGCTTCTCCTACAATGAGCAGTTCTTC. Translating it yields CASSQESFSYNEQFF. The chain carries TRBV4-2 and TRBJ2-1; D ambiguous. CDR3 length equals 15 residues. CDR1 and CDR2 (germline): LGHNA, YNFKEQ. Trimming shortened V by 0 bases and J by 0 bases, and 6 bases separated the two germline ends.

The chain links TRBV15 to TRBJ2-1; a possible D gene is TRBD1 (6 bases). This CDR3 is 15 amino acids long. The V end was cut by 4 bases, the J end by 0 bases, with 10 bases between. Germline CDR1 reads LNHNV; CDR2 reads YYDKDF (reference sequence). The CDR3 DNA reads TGTGCCACCAGCAACGGACAGAGCTCCTACAATGAGCAGTTCTTC. Its protein is CATSNGQSSYNEQFF. The variable domain in full, with the rest retrieved from reference TRBV15 and TRBJ2-1, is DAMVIQNPRYQVTQFGKPVTLSCSQTLNHNVMYWYQQKSSQAPKLLFHYYDKDFNNEADTPDNFQSRRPNTSFCFLDIRSPGLGDTAMYLCATSNGQSSYNEQFFGPGTRLTVL.

The V and J genes are TRBV13 and TRBJ2-1; D not certain. The CDR3 sequence is 14 residues long. Per the germline V gene, CDR1 is PRHDT and CDR2 is FYEKMQ (reference sequence). V was trimmed by 7 bases and J by 3 bases, leaving 13 bases between them. The CDR3 nucleotides are TGTGCCAGCATCAGATCCGGGTTCTACAATGAGCAGTTCTTC. The encoded protein is CASIRSGFYNEQFF.

V and J are TRBV6-5 and TRBJ1-2; D perhaps matches TRBD1 (5 bases). V was shortened by 6 bases and J by 8 bases, with 19 bases between the two germline ends. CDR3 length: 14 amino acids. CDR1 and CDR2 from the germline V gene are MNHEY and SVGAGI. The CDR3 spells CASRMPGIGWGYTF. CDR3 nucleotide sequence: TGTGCCAGCAGAATGCCAGGGATAGGCTGGGGCTACACCTTC.

In nucleotides, the CDR3 is TGTGCCAGCAGTTACTCGAGGAGGGGTCTCTATGGCTACACCTTC. Translated: CASSYSRRGLYGYTF. The chain recombines TRBV6-5 with TRBJ1-2, with D possibly being TRBD1 (5 bases). The V end was cut by 0 bases, the J end by 4 bases, with 12 bases between. CDR1 is MNHEY and CDR2 is SVGAGI in the germline V gene. This CDR3 spans 15 amino acids.

The V gene is TRBV6-1, the J gene TRBJ1-6; TRBD1 is a possible D gene (6 bases). This CDR3 spans 23 amino acids. In germline, CDR1 is MNHNS, CDR2 SASEGT. V shed 1 base and J shed 0 bases, with 28 bases lying between them. CDR3 protein: CASSEELWLGGLAESSYNSPLHF. CDR3 in DNA: TGTGCCAGCAGTGAAGAACTCTGGCTGGGGGGGCTGGCCGAAAGCTCCTATAATTCACCCCTCCACTTT.

V usage is TRBV28 and J usage is TRBJ1-6; D may be TRBD1 (6 bases). Germline-derived CDR1 and CDR2 are MDHEN and SYDVKM. This CDR3 region has 15 residues. V lost 2 bases and J lost 2, with 7 bases in between. CDR3 DNA sequence: TGTGCCAGCAGTTTAAGGGGGACCTATAATTCACCCCTCCACTTT. This codes for CASSLRGTYNSPLHF.

This clone was picked up one time. The chain joins TRBV5-1 to TRBJ2-1; 14 bases fit TRBD2. This CDR3 has 15 residues. Trimming took 4 bases from V and 6 from J; bases not matched to a gene: 3. The germline V gene has CDR1 SGHRS and CDR2 YFSETQ. The CDR3 DNA is TGCGCCAGCAGCCTGGGGACTAGCGGGAGCAATGAGCAGTTCTTC. Translated: CASSLGTSGSNEQFF.

The chain links TRBV9 to TRBJ2-1; D might be TRBD2 (5 bases). The CDR3 is 15 residues long. Deletions cut 0 bases from V and 9 bases from J, with 16 bases between. CDR1 is SGDLS, CDR2 YYNGEE, per germline. CDR3 nucleotide sequence: TGTGCCAGCAGCGTAGCTACGAGGGCGCCGGGTGAGCAGTTCTTC. The encoded protein is CASSVATRAPGEQFF. Using reference TRBV9 and TRBJ2-1 for the parts outside the CDR3, the full variable domain is DSGVTQTPKHLITATGQRVTLRCSPRSGDLSVYWYQQSLDQGLQFLIQYYNGEERAKGNILERFSAQQFPDLHSELNLSSLELGDSALYFCASSVATRAPGEQFFGPGTRLTVL.

The rearrangement uses TRBV7-2 and TRBJ1-1; D perhaps matches TRBD1 (5 bases). From germline, CDR1 is SGHTA and CDR2 FQGNSA. The V end lost 5 bases, the J end lost 0 bases, and 16 bases lay between the germline ends. The CDR3 totals 16 residues. The CDR3 coding sequence is TGTGCCAGCAGCCCCGTTACCAGGGCTTTGAACACTGAAGCTTTCTTT. Its translation: CASSPVTRALNTEAFF.

The V and J genes are TRBV2 and TRBJ2-4; a possible D gene is TRBD2 (6 bases). Trimming cost V 8 bases and J 1 base, with 15 bases left between them. The CDR3 covers 15 residues. CDR1 and CDR2 from the germline V gene are SNHLY and FYNNEI. The CDR3 spells CASSSGTRAKNIQYF. The DNA of the CDR3 is TGTGCCAGCTCGTCGGGGACTCGGGCCAAAAACATTCAGTACTTC.

The J gene is TRBJ2-1, the V gene TRBV12-5, with no clear D. The CDR3 length is 13 residues. Per germline, CDR1 LGHNT and CDR2 FRNRAP. The V gene lost 6 bases and the J gene lost 2 bases, with 8 bases spanning the gap. The CDR3 protein is CASGGIAYNEQFF. In nucleotides, the CDR3 is TGTGCTAGTGGGGGCATCGCCTACAATGAGCAGTTCTTC.

The chain combines TRBV3-1 (or the pseudogene TRBV3-2) with TRBJ1-5; D uncertain. V lost 2 bases to trimming and J lost 2 bases, with 4 bases between them. Germline CDR1 and CDR2: LGHDT and YNNKEL (reference sequence). This CDR3 has 13 residues. The CDR3 DNA reads TGTGCCAGCAGCCAATTCGGCAATCAGCCCCAGCATTTT. Amino acid sequence: CASSQFGNQPQHF.

In its sample, this clone was seen once. The gene calls are TRBV6-5 and TRBJ2-3; 12 bases are shared with TRBD2. Germline CDR1 is MNHEY and CDR2 is SVGAGI. The CDR3 is 16 residues long. The J segment lost 6 bases and the V segment lost 2 bases, leaving 6 bases of the junction unmatched. CDR3 in DNA: TGTGCCAGCAGTTACGCTAGCGGGAGGGGGCGGGATACGCAGTATTTT. It is translated as CASSYASGRGRDTQYF.

This clone was detected only a few times. The rearrangement links TRBV27 to TRBJ2-3, with 7 bases lining up with TRBD2. The CDR3 is 16 amino acids. With 6 bases clipped from V and 0 bases from J, the junction kept 9 bases outside the gene matches. Germline assignment: CDR1 MNHEY and CDR2 SMNVEV (reference sequence). CDR3 coding DNA: TGTGCCAGCAGACCATTAACGGGGGGAAGCACAGATACGCAGTATTTT. Translating gives CASRPLTGGSTDTQYF.

The chain uses TRBV4-1 and TRBJ2-5; 7 nucleotides align to TRBD1. Germline V gives CDR1 MGHRA, CDR2 YSYEKL. The length of the CDR3 is 14 residues. J lost 3 bases, V lost 2 bases, and 3 bases had no gene match. CDR3 nucleotides: TGCGCCAGCAGCCAACCCGGGACAGAAGAGACCCAGTACTTC. The encoded protein is CASSQPGTEETQYF.

This chain connects TRBV2 to TRBJ1-6; D uncertain. This CDR3 contains 15 residues. Germline lookup yields CDR1 SNHLY and CDR2 FYNNEI. Trimming pared 7 bases from V and 0 bases from J, leaving 10 bases between. CDR3 sequence reads: CASTGPSSYNSPLHF. As DNA, the CDR3 is TGTGCCAGCACAGGCCCGAGCTCCTATAATTCACCCCTCCACTTT. The complete variable domain, with remaining parts taken from reference TRBV2 and TRBJ1-6, reads EPEVTQTPSHQVTQMGQEVILRCVPISNHLYFYWYRQILGQKVEFLVSFYNNEISEKSEIFDDQFSVERPDGSNFTLKIRSTKLEDSAMYFCASTGPSSYNSPLHFGNGTRLTVT.

Comments on this clone: Mismatch with germline at one junction end may stem from a read error. The CDR3 region has the DNA TGCGCCAGCAGCCAACTAGCGGGAGTTCGAACAGAGACGCAGTATTTT. This translates into CASSQLAGVRTETQYF. The chain combines TRBV5-1 with TRBJ2-3; TRBD2 agrees at 11 bases. Germline V CDR1 and CDR2: SGHRS, YFSETQ. This CDR3 spans 16 amino acids.

The rearrangement links TRBV7-3 to TRBJ2-1; 9 nucleotides match TRBD2. Trimming removed 5 bases from V and 3 bases from J; junction bases left unmatched: 11. From germline, CDR1 is SGHTA and CDR2 FQGTGA. The CDR3 consists of 17 residues. CDR3 nucleotide sequence: TGTGCCAGCAGCCGCCGAGGGGGGACTAGCCTCTACAATGAGCAGTTCTTC. This sequence encodes CASSRRGGTSLYNEQFF.

This clone came up once. V usage is TRBV9 and J usage is TRBJ2-2; 7 bases fit TRBD2. The length of the CDR3 is 15 residues. The J segment lost 5 bases and the V segment lost 3 bases, leaving 7 bases of the junction unmatched. Germline CDR1 is SGDLS and CDR2 is YYNGEE. The CDR3 DNA sequence: TGTGCCAGCAGCGCCCAAATGGGGGGGACCGGGGAGCTGTTTTTT. Translated, it gives CASSAQMGGTGELFF.

The genes are TRBV10-1 and TRBJ1-1; D may be TRBD1 (5 bases). The CDR3 runs to 13 residues. Trimming pared 7 bases from V and 4 bases from J, leaving 13 bases between. Per the germline V gene, CDR1 is WNHNN and CDR2 is SYGVQD (reference sequence). CDR3 bases: TGCGCCAGCAATCAGGGTAAAGGCACTGAAGCTTTCTTT. Translating gives CASNQGKGTEAFF.

The CDR3 nucleotides are TGTGCCAGCAGTTTAGCGGGAGGTCGGGAGACCCAGTACTTC. Protein product: CASSLAGGRETQYF. V and J are TRBV6-5 and TRBJ2-5, with 10 bases fitting TRBD2. CDR3 length: 14 amino acids. After removal of 4 bases from V and 5 bases from J, the junction contained 4 bases not matched to a gene. Germline assignment: CDR1 MNHEY and CDR2 SVGAGI.